Following are 15 T cell receptor beta chains from one sample sequenced in a study of long-term antiretroviral therapy in people with HIV. The libraries were made with immunoSEQ v3.0 at survey level. TCRdb keeps only in-frame clones here, not all; method: immunoSEQ multiplex PCR. The sample comprises about 25,000 clones, approximately 86% of which are singletons, and 15% to 20% rests with the top ten. This material consisted of unsorted PBMCs, taken 1.2 years after starting antiretroviral therapy. These receptors originate from a middle-aged man with HIV.

The genes are TRBV11-2 and TRBJ1-1, with D hard to call. Germline V gene sequence: CDR1 SGHAT, CDR2 FQNNGV. V was pared by 3 bases and J by 5 bases, with 13 bases between. The CDR3 runs 14 residues. CDR3 nucleotide sequence: TGTGCCAGCAGCTTGAGGGCTGAGTGGACTGAAGCTTTCTTT. Protein sequence: CASSLRAEWTEAFF.

The chain combines TRBV7-9 with TRBJ2-1, with TRBD2 identical over 13 bases. V dropped 0 bases and J dropped 8; count of bases not matched to a gene: 4. This CDR3 region has 16 residues. Germline V gives CDR1 SEHNR, CDR2 FQNEAQ (reference sequence). The CDR3 loop reads CASSLATSGGAYEQFF. The CDR3 bases are TGTGCCAGCAGCTTAGCTACTAGCGGGGGGGCCTATGAGCAGTTCTTC.

In this sample, this clone turned up once. V usage is TRBV18 and J usage is TRBJ2-2; 8 bases match TRBD1. The CDR3 has 15 amino acids. Germline V CDR1 and CDR2: KGHSH, LQKENI. V trimming: 6 bases; J trimming: 6 bases; junction bases outside the gene matches: 9. CDR3 coding DNA: TGTGCCAGCTCCCTTCGGACAGGGTCCCCCGGGGAGCTGTTTTTT. This translates into CASSLRTGSPGELFF.

CDR3 loop: CASSLPGRETGELFF. The CDR3 coding sequence is TGTGCCAGCAGTTTACCTGGAAGGGAAACCGGGGAGCTGTTTTTT. The gene calls are TRBV28 and TRBJ2-2; no definite D call. There are 15 residues in the CDR3. Germline V gene data show CDR1 as MDHEN and CDR2 as SYDVKM. Trimming left V 2 bases short and J 5 bases short, with 12 bases between.

In DNA form, the CDR3 reads TGTGCCAGCAGCCCCAGCGGGAGCACCATATATTTT. Translation gives CASSPSGSTIYF. The chain employs TRBV7-2 and TRBJ1-3; D ambiguous. The CDR3 is 12 amino acids. CDR1 SGHTA and CDR2 FQGNSA come from the germline V gene. Trimming pared 5 bases from V and 9 bases from J, leaving 11 bases between.

The chain carries TRBV6-5 and TRBJ1-2; D is ambiguous. V was clipped by 5 bases and J by 5 bases, with 12 bases between them. The CDR3 has 13 residues. Germline lookup yields CDR1 MNHEY and CDR2 SVGAGI. CDR3 in amino acids: CASSPLVNYGYTF. For the CDR3, the DNA is TGTGCCAGCAGTCCCCTCGTGAATTATGGCTACACCTTC.

The chain joins TRBV7-9 to TRBJ2-3, with D uncertain. This CDR3 has 15 residues. Trimming cost V 4 bases and J 3 bases, with 14 bases left between them. Looked up from germline, CDR1 is SEHNR and CDR2 is FQNEAQ (reference sequence). CDR3 bases: TGTGCCAGCAGCTACTCGACGGTTGAAACAGATACGCAGTATTTT. It encodes CASSYSTVETDTQYF. The entire variable domain, with the rest obtained from reference TRBV7-9 and TRBJ2-3, is as follows: DTGVSQNPRHKITKRGQNVTFRCDPISEHNRLYWYRQTLGQGPEFLTYFQNEAQLEKSRLLSDRFSAERPKGSFSTLEIQRTEQGDSAMYLCASSYSTVETDTQYFGPGTRLTVL.

The chain uses TRBV28 and TRBJ1-1; unclear D gene. This CDR3 region has 13 residues. CDR1 and CDR2 from the germline V gene are MDHEN and SYDVKM. Deletions cut 2 bases from V and 4 bases from J, with 8 bases between. In DNA, the CDR3 is TGTGCCAGCAGTTTAAGGCGCGGCACTGAAGCTTTCTTT. As protein: CASSLRRGTEAFF.

This clone was counted a single time. The V gene is TRBV6-5, the J gene TRBJ2-5, with TRBD1 identical over 7 bases. There are 14 residues in the CDR3. The V segment lost 2 bases and the J segment 5 bases; nucleotides outside the gene matches: 5. CDR1 MNHEY and CDR2 SVGAGI come from the germline V gene. This CDR3 is CASSYARGYETQYF. DNA for the CDR3: TGTGCCAGCAGTTACGCCAGGGGGTACGAGACCCAGTACTTC.

The chain is built from TRBV7-9 and TRBJ1-2; possibly TRBD1 for D (5 bases). This CDR3 has 18 residues. Deletions cut 0 bases from V and 6 bases from J, with 23 bases between. Germline CDR1 reads SEHNR; CDR2 reads FQNEAQ (reference sequence). The CDR3 DNA reads TGTGCCAGCAGCTTAGCGCACATCGTGATTAAGGTGGGGGATGGCTACACCTTC. Protein product: CASSLAHIVIKVGDGYTF. Full variable domain (missing parts from reference TRBV7-9 and TRBJ1-2): DTGVSQNPRHKITKRGQNVTFRCDPISEHNRLYWYRQTLGQGPEFLTYFQNEAQLEKSRLLSDRFSAERPKGSFSTLEIQRTEQGDSAMYLCASSLAHIVIKVGDGYTFGSGTRLTVV.

The count of this clone is one. This chain connects TRBV30 to TRBJ2-7, with D hard to call. V was pared by 0 bases and J by 9 bases, with 12 bases between. The CDR3 totals 12 residues. Germline V lookup: CDR1 GTSNPN, CDR2 SVGIG (reference sequence). CDR3 region: CAWSVPGRGQYF. CDR3 in DNA: TGTGCCTGGAGTGTACCAGGACGAGGGCAGTACTTC.

The chain couples TRBV11-2 to TRBJ1-6, with 10 bases lining up with TRBD1. Germline lookup yields CDR1 SGHAT and CDR2 FQNNGV. CDR3 length equals 14 residues. J lost 10 bases, V lost 1 base, and 1 base had no gene match. CDR3 DNA sequence: TGTGCCAGCAGCTTAGGGACAGGGGGATCACCCCTCCACTTT. This sequence encodes CASSLGTGGSPLHF.

The genes are TRBV18 and TRBJ1-1; D call uncertain. Deletions cut 6 bases from V and 1 base from J, with 15 bases between. This CDR3 is built from 15 residues. The germline CDR1 and CDR2 sequences are KGHSH and LQKENI. CDR3 coding DNA: TGTGCCAGCTCCTCCCGAGGGTTGCGGAACACTGAAGCTTTCTTT. As protein: CASSSRGLRNTEAFF.

Only one count was recorded for this clone. The chain uses TRBV19 and TRBJ1-5; no clear D. Looked up from germline, CDR1 is LNHDA and CDR2 is SQIVND (reference sequence). The CDR3 sequence is 15 residues long. V lost 7 bases and J 0 bases, leaving 13 bases between the germline ends. CDR3 region: CASNLMLSSNQPQHF. CDR3 coding DNA: TGTGCCAGTAACCTAATGCTCAGTAGCAATCAGCCCCAGCATTTT.

This sequence joins TRBV6-5 and TRBJ2-2; D gene uncertain. V lost 2 bases and J 0 bases, leaving 7 bases between the germline ends. The CDR3 runs 15 residues. Germline V CDR1 and CDR2: MNHEY, SVGAGI. CDR3 region: CASSYRDTNTGELFF. CDR3 in DNA: TGTGCCAGCAGTTACAGGGATACGAACACCGGGGAGCTGTTTTTT.